This T cell receptor (beta chain) was observed in a study of T cell repertoires in cytomegalovirus infection. The wider study: Indications of both CMV infection and matching HLA type were provided by public TCR beta signatures. The study's findings and limits: The ex vivo response showed dominance by HLA-C-restricted CMV-specific TCR beta clonotypes.

MiXCR, applied by TCRdb to the reads, yields one record per CDR3 protein. Here the sample spans 680,000 or so distinct CDR3 sequences, 35% being singletons. Germline V gives CDR1 DFQATT, CDR2 SNEGSKA (reference sequence). The CDR3 has 15 amino acids. The V and J ends lost 6 bases and 0 bases respectively, with 17 bases between them. As concerns this clonotype: The antigen remains undetermined. Given the absence of the conserved phenylalanine or tryptophan at the CDR3 end, a read error is likely.

The sample was PBMCs. The chain recombines TRBV20-1 with TRBJ1-1, with a weak D call TRBD1 (6 bases). The TCR was taken from a human donor in good health (CMV status not recorded). Some clones in this sample may be carry-over from other donors' samples. The CDR3 coding sequence is TGCAGTGCCCGGGGGGAAGGGGGGATGAACACTGAAGCTTTCGTT. Its translation: CSARGEGGMNTEAFV.